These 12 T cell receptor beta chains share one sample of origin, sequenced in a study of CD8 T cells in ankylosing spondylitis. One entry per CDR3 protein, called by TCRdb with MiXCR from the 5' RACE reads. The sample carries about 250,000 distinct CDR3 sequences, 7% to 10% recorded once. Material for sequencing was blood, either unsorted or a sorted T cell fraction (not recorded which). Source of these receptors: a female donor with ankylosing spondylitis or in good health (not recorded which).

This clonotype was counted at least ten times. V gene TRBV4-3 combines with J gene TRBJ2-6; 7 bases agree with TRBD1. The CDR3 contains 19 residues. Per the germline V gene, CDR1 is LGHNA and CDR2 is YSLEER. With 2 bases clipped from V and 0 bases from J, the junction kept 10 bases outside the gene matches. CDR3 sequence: CASSQSHRGVSSGANVLTF. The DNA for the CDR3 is TGCGCCAGCAGCCAATCTCACAGGGGCGTAAGCTCTGGGGCCAACGTCCTGACTTTC.

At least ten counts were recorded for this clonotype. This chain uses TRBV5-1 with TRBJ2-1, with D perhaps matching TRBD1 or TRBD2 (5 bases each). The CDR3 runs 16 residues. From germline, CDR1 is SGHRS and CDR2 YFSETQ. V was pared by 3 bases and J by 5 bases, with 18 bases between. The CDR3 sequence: CASSYGTSNLNNEQFF. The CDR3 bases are TGCGCCAGCAGCTACGGGACGTCCAACCTAAACAATGAGCAGTTCTTC.

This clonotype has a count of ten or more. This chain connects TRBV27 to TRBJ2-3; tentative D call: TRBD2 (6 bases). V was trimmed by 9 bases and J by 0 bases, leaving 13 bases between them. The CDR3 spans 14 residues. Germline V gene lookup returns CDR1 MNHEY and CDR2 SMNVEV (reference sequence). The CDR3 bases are TGTGCCAGTGGGCGGCGGGGTAGCACAGATACGCAGTATTTT. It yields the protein CASGRRGSTDTQYF.

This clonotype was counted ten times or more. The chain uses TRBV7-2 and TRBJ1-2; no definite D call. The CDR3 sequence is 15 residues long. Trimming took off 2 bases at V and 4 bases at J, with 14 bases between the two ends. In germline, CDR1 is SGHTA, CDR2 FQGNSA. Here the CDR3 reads CASSLSGNTIYGYTF. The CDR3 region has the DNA TGTGCCAGCAGCTTATCCGGGAATACTATCTATGGCTACACCTTC.

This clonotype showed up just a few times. CDR3 nucleotides: TGTGCCAGCAGCCAAGATCTACAGGGACCCTACGAGCAGTACTTC. Translating it yields CASSQDLQGPYEQYF. The chain has TRBV14 and TRBJ2-7; tentatively, D is TRBD1 (6 bases). The CDR3 is 15 residues long. V shed 0 bases and J shed 2 bases, with 11 bases lying between them. Germline lookup yields CDR1 SGHDN and CDR2 FVKESK.

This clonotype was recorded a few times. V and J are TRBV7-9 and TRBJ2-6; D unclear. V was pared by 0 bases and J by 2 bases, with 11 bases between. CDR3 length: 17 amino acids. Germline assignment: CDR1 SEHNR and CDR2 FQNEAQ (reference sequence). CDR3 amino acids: CASSLALDGPGANVLTF. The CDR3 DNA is TGTGCCAGCAGCTTAGCCTTAGACGGGCCTGGGGCCAACGTCCTGACTTTC.

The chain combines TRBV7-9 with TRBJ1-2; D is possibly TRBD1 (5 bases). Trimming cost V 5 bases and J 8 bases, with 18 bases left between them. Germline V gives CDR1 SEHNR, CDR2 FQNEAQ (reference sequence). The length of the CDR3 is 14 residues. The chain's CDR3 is CASSLGTEQGGYTF. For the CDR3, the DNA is TGTGCCAGCAGCCTAGGGACGGAGCAGGGAGGCTACACCTTC.

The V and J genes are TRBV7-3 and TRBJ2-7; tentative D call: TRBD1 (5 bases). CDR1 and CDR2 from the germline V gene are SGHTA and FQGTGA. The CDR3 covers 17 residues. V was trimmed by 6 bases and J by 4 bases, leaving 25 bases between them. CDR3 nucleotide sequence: TGTGCCAGCAGTATAATCCCTGGGGCTGGTAAATATTACGAGCAGTACTTC. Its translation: CASSIIPGAGKYYEQYF.

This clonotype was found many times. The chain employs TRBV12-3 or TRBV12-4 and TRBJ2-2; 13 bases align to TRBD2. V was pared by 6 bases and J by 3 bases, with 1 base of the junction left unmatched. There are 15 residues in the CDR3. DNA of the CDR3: TGTGCCAGCAGACTAGCGGGAGGGCACACCGGGGAGCTGTTTTTT. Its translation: CASRLAGGHTGELFF.

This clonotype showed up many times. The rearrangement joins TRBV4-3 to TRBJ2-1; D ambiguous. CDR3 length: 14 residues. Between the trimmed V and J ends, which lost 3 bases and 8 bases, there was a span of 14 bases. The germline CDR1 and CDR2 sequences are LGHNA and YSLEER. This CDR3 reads CASSHQDLRDEQFF. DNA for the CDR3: TGCGCCAGCAGCCACCAAGATCTACGGGATGAGCAGTTCTTC.

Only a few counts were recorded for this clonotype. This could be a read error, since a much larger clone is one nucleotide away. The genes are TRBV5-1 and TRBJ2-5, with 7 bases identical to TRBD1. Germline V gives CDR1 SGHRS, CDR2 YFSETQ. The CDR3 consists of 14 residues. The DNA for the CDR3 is TGCGCCAGCAGCCACCCCGGACAGGAAGAGGCCCAGTACTTC. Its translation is CASSHPGQEEAQYF.

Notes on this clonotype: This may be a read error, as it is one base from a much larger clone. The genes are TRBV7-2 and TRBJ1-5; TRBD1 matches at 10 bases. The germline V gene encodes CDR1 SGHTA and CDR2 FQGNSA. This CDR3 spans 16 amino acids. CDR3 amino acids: CAISPLGDRGNQPQHF. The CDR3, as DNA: TGTGCCATCAGCCCCCTCGGGGACAGGGGAAATCAGCCCCAGCATTTT. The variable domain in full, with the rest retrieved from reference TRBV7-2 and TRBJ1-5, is GAGVSQSPSNKVTEKGKDVELRCDPISGHTALYWYRQSLGQGLEFLIYFQGNSAPDKSGLPSDRFSAERTGGSVSTLTIQRTQQEDSAVYLCAISPLGDRGNQPQHFGDGTRLSIL.